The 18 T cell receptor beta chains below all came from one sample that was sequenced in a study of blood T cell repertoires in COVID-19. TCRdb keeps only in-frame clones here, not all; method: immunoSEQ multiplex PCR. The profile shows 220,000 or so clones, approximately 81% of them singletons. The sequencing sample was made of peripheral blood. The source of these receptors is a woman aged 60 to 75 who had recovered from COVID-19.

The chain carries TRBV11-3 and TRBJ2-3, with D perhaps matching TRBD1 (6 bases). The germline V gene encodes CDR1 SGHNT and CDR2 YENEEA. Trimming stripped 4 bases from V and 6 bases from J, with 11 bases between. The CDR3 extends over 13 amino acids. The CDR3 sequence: CASSSDRMDTQYF. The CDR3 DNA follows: TGTGCCAGCAGCTCAGACAGGATGGATACGCAGTATTTT.

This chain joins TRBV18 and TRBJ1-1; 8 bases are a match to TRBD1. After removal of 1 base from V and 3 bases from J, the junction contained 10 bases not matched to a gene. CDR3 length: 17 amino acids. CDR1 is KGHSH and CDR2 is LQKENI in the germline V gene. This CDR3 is CASSPRRTGQGDTEAFF. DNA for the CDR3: TGTGCCAGCTCACCACGGCGGACAGGGCAGGGAGACACTGAAGCTTTCTTT.

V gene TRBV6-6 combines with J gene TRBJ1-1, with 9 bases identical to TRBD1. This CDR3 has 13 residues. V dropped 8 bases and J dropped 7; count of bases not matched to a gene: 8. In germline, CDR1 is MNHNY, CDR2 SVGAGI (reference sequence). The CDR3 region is CASLARDRVEAFF. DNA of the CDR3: TGTGCCAGCCTAGCACGGGACAGGGTTGAAGCTTTCTTT.

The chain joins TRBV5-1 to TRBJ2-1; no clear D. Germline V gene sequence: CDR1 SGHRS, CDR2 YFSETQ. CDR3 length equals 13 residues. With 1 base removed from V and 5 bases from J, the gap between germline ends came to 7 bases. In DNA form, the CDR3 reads TGCGCCAGCAGCTTGAGCCTTAACAATGAGCAGTTCTTC. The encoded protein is CASSLSLNNEQFF.

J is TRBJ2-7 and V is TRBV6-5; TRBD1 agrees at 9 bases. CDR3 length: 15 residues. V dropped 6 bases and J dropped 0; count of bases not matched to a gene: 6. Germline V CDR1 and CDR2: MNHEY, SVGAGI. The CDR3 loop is CASRRGQGGSYEQYF. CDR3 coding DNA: TGTGCCAGCAGAAGGGGACAGGGCGGCTCCTACGAGCAGTACTTC.

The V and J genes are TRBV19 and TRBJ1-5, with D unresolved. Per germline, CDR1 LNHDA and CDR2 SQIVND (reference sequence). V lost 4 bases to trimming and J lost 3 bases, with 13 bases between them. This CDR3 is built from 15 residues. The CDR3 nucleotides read TGTGCCAGTAGTACGACAAATCTATACAATCAGCCCCAGCATTTT. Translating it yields CASSTTNLYNQPQHF.

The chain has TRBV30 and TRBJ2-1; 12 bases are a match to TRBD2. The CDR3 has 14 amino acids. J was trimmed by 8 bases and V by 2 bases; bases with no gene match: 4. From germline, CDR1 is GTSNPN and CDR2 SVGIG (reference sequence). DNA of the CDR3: TGTGCCTGGAGTCTACTAGCGGGGGGCTATGAGCAGTTCTTC. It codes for CAWSLLAGGYEQFF. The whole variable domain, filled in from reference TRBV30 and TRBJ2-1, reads SQTIHQWPATLVQPVGSPLSLECTVEGTSNPNLYWYRQAAGRGLQLLFYSVGIGQISSEVPQNLSASRPQDRQFILSSKKLLLSDSGFYLCAWSLLAGGYEQFFGPGTRLTVL.

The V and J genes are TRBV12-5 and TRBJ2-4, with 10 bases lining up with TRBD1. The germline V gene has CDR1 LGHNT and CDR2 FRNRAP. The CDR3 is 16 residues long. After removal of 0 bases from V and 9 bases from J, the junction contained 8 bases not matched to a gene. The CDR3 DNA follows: TGTGCTAGTGGTTTGGTAGGAGGGACAGGGGAGGCCATTCAGTACTTC. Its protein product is CASGLVGGTGEAIQYF.

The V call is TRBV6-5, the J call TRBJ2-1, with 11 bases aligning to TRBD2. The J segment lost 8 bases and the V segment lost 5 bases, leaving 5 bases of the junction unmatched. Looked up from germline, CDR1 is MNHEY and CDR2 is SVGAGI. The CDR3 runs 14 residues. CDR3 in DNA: TGTGCCAGCAGTCGACTAGCGGGGCTCTATGAGCAGTTCTTC. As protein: CASSRLAGLYEQFF.

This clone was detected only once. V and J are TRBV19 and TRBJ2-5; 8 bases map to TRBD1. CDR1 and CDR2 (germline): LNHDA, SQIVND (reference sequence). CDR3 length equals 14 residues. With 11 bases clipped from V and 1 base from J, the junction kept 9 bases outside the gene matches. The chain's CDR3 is CAQARTGFQETQYF. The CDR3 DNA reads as TGTGCCCAAGCCCGGACAGGGTTCCAAGAGACCCAGTACTTC.

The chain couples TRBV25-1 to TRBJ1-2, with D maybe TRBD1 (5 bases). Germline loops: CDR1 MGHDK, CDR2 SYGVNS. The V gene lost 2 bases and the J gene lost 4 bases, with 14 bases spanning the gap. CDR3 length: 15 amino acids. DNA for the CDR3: TGTGCCAGCAGTGAAGCGAGCGGGGGTGTCTATGGCTACACCTTC. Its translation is CASSEASGGVYGYTF.

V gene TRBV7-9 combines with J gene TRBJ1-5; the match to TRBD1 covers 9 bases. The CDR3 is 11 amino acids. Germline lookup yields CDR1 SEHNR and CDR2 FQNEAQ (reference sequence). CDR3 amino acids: CADRGGQPQHF. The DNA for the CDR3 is TGTGCGGACAGGGGCGGTCAGCCCCAGCATTTT.

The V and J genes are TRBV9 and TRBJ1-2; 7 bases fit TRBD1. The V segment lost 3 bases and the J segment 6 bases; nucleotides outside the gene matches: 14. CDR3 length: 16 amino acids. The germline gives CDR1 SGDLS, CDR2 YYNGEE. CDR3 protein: CASSAGQFSSPHGYTF. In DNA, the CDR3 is TGTGCCAGCAGCGCGGGACAGTTCTCTTCTCCCCATGGCTACACCTTC.

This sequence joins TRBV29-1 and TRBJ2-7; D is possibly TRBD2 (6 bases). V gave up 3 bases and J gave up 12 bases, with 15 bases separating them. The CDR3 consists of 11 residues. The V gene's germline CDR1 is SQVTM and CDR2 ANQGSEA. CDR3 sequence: CSVDFLGGLYF. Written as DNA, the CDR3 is TGCAGCGTTGATTTTCTGGGGGGATTGTACTTC.

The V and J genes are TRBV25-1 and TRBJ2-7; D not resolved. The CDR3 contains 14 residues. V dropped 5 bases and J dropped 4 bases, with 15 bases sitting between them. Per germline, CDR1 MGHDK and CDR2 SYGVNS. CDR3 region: CASSSPATPYEQYF. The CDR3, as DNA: TGTGCCAGCAGTTCACCCGCGACACCTTACGAGCAGTACTTC.

In DNA form, the CDR3 reads TGTGCCAGCAGTAAACAGGGCTCTGGAAACACCATATATTTT. Translation gives CASSKQGSGNTIYF. The V and J genes are TRBV6-2 or TRBV6-3 and TRBJ1-3; TRBD1 is a possible D gene (6 bases). The V gene's germline CDR1 is MNHEY and CDR2 SVGEGT. CDR3 size: 14 residues. V lost 5 bases and J 0 bases, leaving 8 bases between the germline ends.

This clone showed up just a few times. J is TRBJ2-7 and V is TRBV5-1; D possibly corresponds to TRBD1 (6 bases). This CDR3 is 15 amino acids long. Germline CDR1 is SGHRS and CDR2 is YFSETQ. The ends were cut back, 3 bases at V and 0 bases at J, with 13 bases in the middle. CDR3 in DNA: TGCGCCAGCAGCTCACAGGGATCCATCTCCTACGAGCAGTACTTC. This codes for CASSSQGSISYEQYF.

CDR3 coding DNA: TGTGCCAGCAGCAATAAGACAGGGATGAACACTGAAGCTTTCTTT. This encodes CASSNKTGMNTEAFF. The genes are TRBV21-1 and TRBJ1-1; the table assigns TRBD1, which was not confirmed against the DNA. TRBV21-1 is a pseudogene segment. The CDR3 is made up of 15 amino acids.